This T cell receptor (beta chain) was identified during a study of OX40 agonist ivuxolimab in advanced cancers. Germline V gives CDR1 LNHDA, CDR2 SQIVND (reference sequence). The V and J ends lost 3 bases and 6 bases respectively, with 20 bases between them. The CDR3 consists of 16 residues. TCRdb keeps only in-frame clones here, not all; method: immunoSEQ multiplex PCR. The repertoire consists of some 51,000 clones, with roughly 80% occurring once and the leading ten covering 2% to 2.5%. V usage is TRBV19 and J usage is TRBJ1-2; possibly TRBD1 for D (6 bases). The TCR sequence derives from an adult with an advanced solid tumor such as melanoma, head and neck, liver or kidney cancer. Here the sequenced sample was CD4+ or CD8+ T cells sorted from blood, taken in a trial of the OX40 agonist ivuxolimab. The CDR3 sequence is CASSMPRDTQRNGYTF. CDR3 sequence (DNA): TGTGCCAGTAGTATGCCTCGGGACACCCAACGAAATGGCTACACCTTC.